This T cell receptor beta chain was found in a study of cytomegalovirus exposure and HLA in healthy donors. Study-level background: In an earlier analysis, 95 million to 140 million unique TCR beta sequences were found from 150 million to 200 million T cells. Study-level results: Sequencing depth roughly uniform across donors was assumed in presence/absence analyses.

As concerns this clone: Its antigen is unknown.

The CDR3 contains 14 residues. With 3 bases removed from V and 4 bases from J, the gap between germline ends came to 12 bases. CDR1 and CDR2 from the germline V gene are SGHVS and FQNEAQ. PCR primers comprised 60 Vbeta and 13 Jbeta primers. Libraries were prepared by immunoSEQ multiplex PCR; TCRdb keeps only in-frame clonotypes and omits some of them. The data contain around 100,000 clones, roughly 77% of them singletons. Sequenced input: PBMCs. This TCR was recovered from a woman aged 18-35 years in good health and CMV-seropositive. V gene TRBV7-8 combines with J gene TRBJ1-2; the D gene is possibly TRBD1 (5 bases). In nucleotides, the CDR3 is TGTGCCAGCAGCTTTGCAGGACAAATCTATGGCTACACCTTC. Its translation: CASSFAGQIYGYTF.